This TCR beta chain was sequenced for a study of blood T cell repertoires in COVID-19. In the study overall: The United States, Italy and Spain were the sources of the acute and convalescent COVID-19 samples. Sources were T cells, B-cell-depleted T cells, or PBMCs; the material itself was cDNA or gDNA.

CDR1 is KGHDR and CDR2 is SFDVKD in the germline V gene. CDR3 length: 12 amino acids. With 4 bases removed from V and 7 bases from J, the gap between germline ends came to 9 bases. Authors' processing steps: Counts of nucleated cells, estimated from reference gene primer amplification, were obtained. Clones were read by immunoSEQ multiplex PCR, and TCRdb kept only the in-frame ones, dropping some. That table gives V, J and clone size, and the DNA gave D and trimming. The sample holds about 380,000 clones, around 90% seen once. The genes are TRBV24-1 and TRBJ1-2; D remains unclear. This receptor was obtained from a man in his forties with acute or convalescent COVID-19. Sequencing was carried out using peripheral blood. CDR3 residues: CATSDPFGGYTF. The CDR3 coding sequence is TGTGCCACCAGTGACCCCTTCGGTGGCTACACCTTC.